These T cell receptor beta chains were read from a single sample in a study of tumor-infiltrating lymphocytes in primary liver carcinoma. TCRdb analysed the multiplex PCR reads with MiXCR anew, one entry per CDR3 protein. The sample yields tens of thousands of distinct CDR3 sequences, 60% to 75% seen once. The source material was liver tumor tissue from sampling region 2. Receptors originate from a man in his forties with primary liver carcinoma and hepatitis B virus infection. The CDR3 runs from the conserved cysteine through the conserved F or W. The order of the fields is V gene, D gene, J gene, clone size, CDR3 DNA, CDR3 protein. The D gene is left open where the match is weak. Not every row has a clone size; where given, it reads once, few, many or a size class.

TRBV29-1	TRBD2	TRBJ2-3	-	TGCTGCGCGGGACTAGCGGGAGACATAGATACGCAGTATTTT	CCAGLAGDIDTQYF
TRBV6-5	TRBD2	TRBJ2-1	-	TGTGCTAGCAGTTGCTCGACGGGAGGGCAGGGAAATAAGCAGTTCTTC	CASSCSTGGQGNKQFF
TRBV28	-	TRBJ1-2	-	TGTGCCAGCAGTTCTCCCGCGGAGGGGCTAGGCTATGACTACACCTTC	CASSSPAEGLGYDYTF
TRBV11-2	-	TRBJ2-7	-	TGTGCCAGCGGCTTAGGCAGAGGGCTTATCTACGAGCAGTACTTC	CASGLGRGLIYEQYF
TRBV6-5	-	TRBJ2-1	-	TGTGCGAGCAGCCTCACAGTACTAGAGTTGTACAATGAGCAGTTCTTC	CASSLTVLELYNEQFF
TRBV29-1	-	TRBJ1-2	-	TGCAGCGTTCTGACGGGCGGCTACACCTTC	CSVLTGGYTF
TRBV19	TRBD1	TRBJ1-5	many	TGTGCCAGTTGCCGAGGGACAGGGAGCAATCAGCCCCAGCATTTT	CASCRGTGSNQPQHF
TRBV14	TRBD1	TRBJ2-7	-	TGTGCCTGCAGCTTCCGACAGGGAACCTATGAGCAGTACTTC	CACSFRQGTYEQYF
TRBV2	-	TRBJ2-7	-	TGTGTCAGCAGTGCCCCGAGACAGCCCAGCTCCTACGCGCAGTACTTC	CVSSAPRQPSSYAQYF
TRBV6-1	-	TRBJ2-3	-	TGTGCCAACAGTGACCGTCAGGAAACCACAGATACGCAGTATTTT	CANSDRQETTDTQYF
TRBV29-1	TRBD1	TRBJ2-7	-	TGTAGCGTAGCCAGACAGGGGGCAACCTACGGGCAGTACTTC	CSVARQGATYGQYF
TRBV6-1	-	TRBJ2-7	few	TGTGCCAGCAGTGGATGGGTTTTCTACATGCAGTACTTC	CASSGWVFYMQYF
TRBV6-5	-	TRBJ2-1	-	TGTGCCAGCAGTCCCCTAGCGAATTACAATGAGCAGTTCTTC	CASSPLANYNEQFF
TRBV28	TRBD1	TRBJ2-2	-	TGTACCAGCAGTTTTATAGGACAGGGGATTACAGCCGGGGAGCTGTTTTTT	CTSSFIGQGITAGELFF
TRBV9	-	TRBJ1-5	-	TGTGCCAGCAGCCCCACAGGGTTTAGCAATCAGCCCCAGCATTTT	CASSPTGFSNQPQHF
TRBV10-3	-	TRBJ2-1	many	TGTGCCATCAGTGGGGTGGCAGGGTCCACCGGTGAGCAGTTCTTC	CAISGVAGSTGEQFF
TRBV11-2	-	TRBJ2-7	-	TGTGCCAGCAGCTTCATACTAGCCCGTCTGGAGGAGGAGCAGTACTTC	CASSFILARLEEEQYF
TRBV7-9	-	TRBJ1-4	many	TGTGCCAGCAGCTTCTCGGGCCGGGGGGAAAAACTGTTTTTT	CASSFSGRGEKLFF
TRBV11-2	TRBD2	TRBJ2-7	-	TGTGCCAGCAGCTTATCCGTTGGACTAGCGGGAGGGCCTCCCTACGAGCAGTACTTC	CASSLSVGLAGGPPYEQYF
TRBV4-2	-	TRBJ2-1	-	TGTGCCAGCAGCCATACTTGGTGTAGCGGATACAATGAGCAGTTCTTC	CASSHTWCSGYNEQFF